A selection of T cell receptor beta chains follows, all from one sample in a study of T-cell memory formation after mild COVID-19. TCRdb re-derived calls from the 5' RACE reads in MiXCR, one entry per CDR3 protein. The table includes a few hundred thousand distinct CDR3 sequences, under 8.5% detected once. Sequencing was performed on PBMCs or a T cell subset sorted from them (not recorded which). Source of these receptors: a man aged 18 to 30 who had mild COVID-19 (a few samples of this study predate the infection). Cell type and time point are not known. CDR3s include the opening cysteine and the closing phenylalanine or tryptophan. A D gene is named only where the DNA matches it firmly. Expanded clones get a size class; other rows say once, few or many, or leave the size out.

V gene	J gene	clone size	D gene	CDR3 DNA	CDR3 protein
TRBV9	TRBJ2-6	few	-	TGTGCCAGCAGCGTTTCGGCACCTGGGGCCAACGTCCTGACTTTC	CASSVSAPGANVLTF
TRBV5-1	TRBJ1-4	many	-	TGCGCCAGCAGGAGCATTCCAGGGGAGGAAAAACTGTTTTTT	CASRSIPGEEKLFF
TRBV5-1	TRBJ2-2	few	-	TGCGCCAGCATCGAGGGCAGTGGGACCGGGGAGCTGTTTTTT	CASIEGSGTGELFF
TRBV20-1	TRBJ2-4	many	-	TGCAGTGCTAGAGAGAAAGACGGGGACATTCAGTACTTC	CSAREKDGDIQYF
TRBV20-1	TRBJ1-1	-	-	TGCAGTGCTAGAGTTGCAGGGTACACTGAAGCTTTCTTT	CSARVAGYTEAFF
TRBV29-1	TRBJ2-3	many	-	TGCAGCGTTGGTGGCAGGTTCACAGATACGCAGTATTTT	CSVGGRFTDTQYF
TRBV10-3	TRBJ2-2	few	-	TGTGCCATCAGTGGTCCCGAATCGAGCACCGGGGAGCTGTTTTTT	CAISGPESSTGELFF
TRBV19	TRBJ2-2	-	-	TGTGCCAGTAGTAGGGTCCCCACCGGGGAGCTGTTTTTT	CASSRVPTGELFF
TRBV2	TRBJ1-4	-	-	TGTGCCAGCATTACGGGACGTCTGTCTAATGAAAAACTGTTTTTT	CASITGRLSNEKLFF
TRBV7-2	TRBJ1-2	few	TRBD1	TGTGCCAGCAGCTCCCAGGGGGCCCTCTATGGCTACACCTTC	CASSSQGALYGYTF
TRBV6-5	TRBJ1-2	few	TRBD1	TGTGCCAGCAGTCAGTGGACAGGGGGCTATGGCTACACCTTC	CASSQWTGGYGYTF
TRBV9	TRBJ2-7	few	TRBD1	TGTGCCAGCAGCGTAGTACTCACAGGGGGCCCTCCCTCCTACGAGCAGTACTTC	CASSVVLTGGPPSYEQYF
TRBV20-1	TRBJ2-3	few	TRBD2	TGCAGTGCTAGAGGACTAGCGGATACAGATACGCAGTATTTT	CSARGLADTDTQYF
TRBV15	TRBJ2-1	-	TRBD1	TGTGCCACCAGCAGCTCTCCGTTGACAGGGAACGAGCAGTTCTTC	CATSSSPLTGNEQFF